These 29 T cell receptor beta chains originate from one sample sequenced in a study of T cells after yellow fever vaccination. TCRdb recomputed calls from the 5' RACE reads with MiXCR, one row per CDR3 protein. The sample carries approximately 110,000 distinct CDR3 sequences, more than 7.5% recorded once. The sequencing here drew on CD8+ T cells sorted from PBMCs, taken 45 days after the yellow fever booster vaccination. All receptors derive from a man in his thirties or forties who received the YFV17D yellow fever vaccine.

This clonotype was observed many times. The rearrangement uses TRBV6-1 and TRBJ2-5, with 7 bases that match TRBD2. Germline V gene lookup returns CDR1 MNHNS and CDR2 SASEGT. This CDR3 contains 14 residues. Trimming cost V 6 bases and J 5 bases; bases outside gene matches: 9. The CDR3 spells CASSSGGRGETQYF. CDR3 in DNA: TGTGCCAGCAGCTCCGGAGGGCGGGGGGAGACCCAGTACTTC.

In its sample, this clonotype was seen a few times. The chain combines TRBV28 with TRBJ2-7; D remains ambiguous. V dropped 2 bases and J dropped 1 base, with 9 bases sitting between them. Germline CDR1 is MDHEN and CDR2 is SYDVKM. CDR3 length equals 14 residues. Here the CDR3 reads CASSLGDWSYEQYF. In DNA, the CDR3 is TGTGCCAGCAGTTTAGGGGATTGGTCCTACGAGCAGTACTTC.

This clonotype was seen ten or more times. The chain has TRBV30 and TRBJ2-1, with D possibly matching TRBD2 (6 bases). The CDR3 extends over 15 amino acids. V lost 0 bases and J 0 bases, leaving 9 bases between the germline ends. Looked up from germline, CDR1 is GTSNPN and CDR2 is SVGIG (reference sequence). The CDR3 sequence: CAWSVGGSSYNEQFF. DNA of the CDR3: TGTGCCTGGAGTGTAGGAGGGAGCTCCTACAATGAGCAGTTCTTC.

This clonotype has ten or more counts. The genes are TRBV7-9 and TRBJ2-1; D unresolved. The V gene lost 4 bases and the J gene lost 8 bases, with 15 bases spanning the gap. The CDR3 extends over 14 amino acids. Per germline, CDR1 SEHNR and CDR2 FQNEAQ (reference sequence). This CDR3 is CASSSPRSAHEQFF. The CDR3 bases are TGTGCCAGCAGCTCACCACGGAGCGCCCATGAGCAGTTCTTC.

This clonotype was detected many times. V gene TRBV11-2 combines with J gene TRBJ2-3, with a tentative D call TRBD2 (7 bases). This CDR3 is built from 19 residues. Germline-derived CDR1 and CDR2 are SGHAT and FQNNGV. Trimming pared 0 bases from V and 0 bases from J, leaving 19 bases between. CDR3 residues: CASSLEWVPAGASTDTQYF. For the CDR3, the DNA is TGTGCCAGCAGCTTAGAGTGGGTGCCGGCGGGGGCTAGCACAGATACGCAGTATTTT.

This clonotype was observed many times. This sequence joins TRBV6-5 and TRBJ2-5; TRBD2 matches at 7 bases. After removal of 2 bases from V and 0 bases from J, the junction contained 6 bases not matched to a gene. CDR1 MNHEY and CDR2 SVGAGI come from the germline V gene. The CDR3 spans 16 residues. CDR3 residues: CASSYGVAGYQETQYF. The CDR3, as DNA: TGTGCCAGCAGTTACGGGGTAGCGGGCTACCAAGAGACCCAGTACTTC.

This clonotype occurred many times. The chain uses TRBV20-1 and TRBJ1-2, with D uncertain. CDR1 and CDR2 (germline): DFQATT, SNEGSKA (reference sequence). This CDR3 comprises 13 residues. With 5 bases removed from V and 0 bases from J, the gap between germline ends came to 10 bases. CDR3 residues: CSAPTVSNYGYTF. CDR3 coding DNA: TGCAGTGCTCCTACGGTGTCTAACTATGGCTACACCTTC.

There are many counts of this clonotype. This sequence joins TRBV5-1 and TRBJ1-2; D is possibly TRBD1 (5 bases). Germline V CDR1 and CDR2: SGHRS, YFSETQ. The CDR3 consists of 13 residues. V was pared by 3 bases and J by 8 bases, with 14 bases between. This CDR3 is CASSSGTPEGYTF. DNA of the CDR3: TGCGCCAGCAGCTCCGGGACCCCCGAAGGCTACACCTTC.

This clonotype was picked up many times. The chain joins TRBV9 to TRBJ1-5; D gene ambiguous. Looked up from germline, CDR1 is SGDLS and CDR2 is YYNGEE. Trimming cost V 1 base and J 7 bases, with 6 bases left between them. This CDR3 region has 12 residues. The CDR3 sequence: CASSVRRQPQHF. For the CDR3, the DNA is TGTGCCAGCAGCGTAAGAAGGCAGCCCCAGCATTTT.

The sample holds many counts of this clonotype. This rearrangement joins TRBV20-1 to TRBJ1-2; TRBD1 matches at 9 bases. This CDR3 spans 15 amino acids. The germline V gene encodes CDR1 DFQATT and CDR2 SNEGSKA (reference sequence). Trimming cost V 2 bases and J 6 bases; bases outside gene matches: 10. CDR3 in amino acids: CSARSMGQGRHGYTF. The DNA for the CDR3 is TGCAGTGCTAGAAGTATGGGACAGGGAAGGCATGGCTACACCTTC.

This clonotype was counted once. Since a much larger clone is just one base distant, this may be a read error. This rearrangement joins TRBV9 to TRBJ2-5; D unresolved. This CDR3 region has 12 residues. From germline, CDR1 is SGDLS and CDR2 YYNGEE. This chain's CDR3 is CASSVDLEIQYF. The CDR3 DNA sequence: TGTGCCAGCAGCGTAGATTTAGAGATCCAGTACTTC.

At least ten counts were recorded for this clonotype. This rearrangement joins TRBV29-1 to TRBJ2-1; 10 positions agree with TRBD1. The CDR3 has 14 residues. Per germline, CDR1 SQVTM and CDR2 ANQGSEA. V dropped 6 bases and J dropped 5; count of bases not matched to a gene: 7. The CDR3 region has the DNA TGCAGCGTGACCGGGACAGGGGTCCACAATGAGCAGTTCTTC. Protein product: CSVTGTGVHNEQFF.

This rearrangement joins TRBV7-9 to TRBJ2-5, with D perhaps being TRBD1 or TRBD2 (5 bases each). This CDR3 region has 16 residues. Trimming pared 2 bases from V and 1 base from J, leaving 14 bases between. Germline CDR1 SEHNR, CDR2 FQNEAQ (reference sequence). As DNA, the CDR3 is TGTGCCAGCAGCTTACCCTTCGGGGCCCCCCAAGAGACCCAGTACTTC. Translating gives CASSLPFGAPQETQYF.

This clonotype showed up many times. This chain joins TRBV11-2 and TRBJ1-1; 8 nucleotides line up with TRBD1. CDR3 length: 13 residues. Germline lookup yields CDR1 SGHAT and CDR2 FQNNGV. V dropped 1 base and J dropped 10; count of bases not matched to a gene: 5. As DNA, the CDR3 is TGTGCCAGCAGCTTAGTACCAACAGGGGGAGCTTTCTTT. Translated: CASSLVPTGGAFF. The complete variable domain, with remaining parts taken from reference TRBV11-2 and TRBJ1-1, reads EAGVAQSPRYKIIEKRQSVAFWCNPISGHATLYWYQQILGQGPKLLIQFQNNGVVDDSQLPKDRFSAERLKGVDSTLKIQPAKLEDSAVYLCASSLVPTGGAFFGQGTRLTVV.

As to this clonotype: Possible read error: a much larger clone is one base away. This chain connects TRBV29-1 to TRBJ2-3, with D uncertain. Per the germline V gene, CDR1 is SQVTM and CDR2 is ANQGSEA. This CDR3 spans 10 amino acids. The CDR3 sequence: CIVCTDTQYF. In nucleotides, the CDR3 is TGCATCGTCTGCACAGATACGCAGTATTTT.

In this sample, this clonotype turned up many times. The rearrangement links TRBV9 to TRBJ2-6; no firm D call. V lost 0 bases and J lost 4, with 8 bases in between. The germline V gene has CDR1 SGDLS and CDR2 YYNGEE. The CDR3 spans 15 residues. CDR3 protein: CASSVEGSGANVLTF. CDR3 DNA sequence: TGTGCCAGCAGCGTAGAAGGTTCCGGGGCCAACGTCCTGACTTTC.

CDR3 sequence: CASSLAAGSTTYEQYF. In DNA form, the CDR3 reads TGTGCCAGCAGCTTAGCGGCGGGGTCAACTACCTACGAGCAGTACTTC. The genes are TRBV7-2 and TRBJ2-7, with a weak D call TRBD2 (6 bases). This CDR3 has 16 residues. V shed 0 bases and J shed 2 bases, with 14 bases lying between them. Germline V lookup: CDR1 SGHTA, CDR2 FQGNSA.

This clonotype has ten or more counts. CDR3 nucleotide sequence: TGCAGCGTTGAATGGGAGGACGCCGCCTACGAGCAGTACTTC. Translating gives CSVEWEDAAYEQYF. The chain uses TRBV29-1 and TRBJ2-7, with a tentative D call TRBD2 (6 bases). The germline V and J ends were trimmed by 2 bases and 2 bases, with 13 bases remaining between them. From germline, CDR1 is SQVTM and CDR2 ANQGSEA. The CDR3 covers 14 residues.

The table lists this clonotype with a few counts. This chain uses TRBV14 with TRBJ2-1; 8 positions match TRBD1. V lost 3 bases to trimming and J lost 5 bases; unmatched junction nucleotides: 3. The CDR3 extends over 14 amino acids. The germline gives CDR1 SGHDN, CDR2 FVKESK. CDR3 amino acids: CASSHDRGHNEQFF. The CDR3 nucleotides are TGTGCCAGCAGCCACGACAGGGGCCACAATGAGCAGTTCTTC.

This clonotype has ten or more counts. The rearrangement uses TRBV5-7 and TRBJ2-7, with a possible D match to TRBD1 (5 bases). TRBV5-7 is an open reading frame, and its role is uncertain. This CDR3 comprises 14 residues. V was clipped by 7 bases and J by 1 base, with 15 bases between them. The CDR3 DNA is TGTGCCAGCTCGGGCGCAGGGCGGTCCTACGAGCAGTACTTC. Translating gives CASSGAGRSYEQYF.

This chain uses TRBV4-3 with TRBJ1-2; D perhaps matches TRBD1 (6 bases). Germline-derived CDR1 and CDR2 are LGHNA and YSLEER. Trimming shortened V by 1 base and J by 4 bases, and 22 bases separated the two germline ends. This CDR3 spans 18 amino acids. The CDR3 sequence: CASSQGGYTPQGGYGYTF. In nucleotides, the CDR3 is TGCGCCAGCAGCCAAGGGGGTTACACCCCACAGGGAGGCTATGGCTACACCTTC.

This clonotype showed up many times. V gene TRBV7-8 combines with J gene TRBJ2-5; D might be TRBD2 (7 bases). The V gene's germline CDR1 is SGHVS and CDR2 FQNEAQ. This CDR3 has 18 residues. V was shortened by 2 bases and J by 2 bases, with 21 bases between the two germline ends. The CDR3, as DNA: TGTGCCAGCAGCTTAAGGGTCGCGGGGGCGCCCGATCAAGAGACCCAGTACTTC. Protein product: CASSLRVAGAPDQETQYF. Looking up the rest from reference TRBV7-8 and TRBJ2-5 gives the full variable domain: GAGVSQSPRYKVAKRGQDVALRCDPISGHVSLFWYQQALGQGPEFLTYFQNEAQLDKSGLPSDRFFAERPEGSVSTLKIQRTQQEDSAVYLCASSLRVAGAPDQETQYFGPGTRLLVL.

This clonotype was found many times. The chain combines TRBV5-1 with TRBJ2-7, with 9 bases identical to TRBD2. Germline-derived CDR1 and CDR2 are SGHRS and YFSETQ. CDR3 length: 16 amino acids. V lost 4 bases to trimming and J lost 1 base; unmatched junction nucleotides: 9. CDR3 DNA sequence: TGCGCCAGCAGCGGATCTACTAGCGGGCGATCCTACGAGCAGTACTTC. It encodes CASSGSTSGRSYEQYF.

This clonotype was observed many times. The genes are TRBV28 and TRBJ1-1, with D unresolved. Germline assignment: CDR1 MDHEN and CDR2 SYDVKM. Trimming removed 4 bases from V and 1 base from J, with 4 bases in between. The CDR3 is made up of 12 amino acids. The CDR3 bases are TGTGCCAGCAGTTGGGGGAACACTGAAGCTTTCTTT. Translated, it gives CASSWGNTEAFF.

This clonotype was seen ten or more times. The gene calls are TRBV5-6 and TRBJ1-2; no definite D call. V was trimmed by 2 bases and J by 4 bases, leaving 9 bases between them. The CDR3 covers 13 residues. The germline gives CDR1 SGHDT, CDR2 YYEEEE. Written as DNA, the CDR3 is TGTGCCAGCAGCTTTAGCAGCGGCTATGGCTACACCTTC. Protein: CASSFSSGYGYTF.

The rearrangement joins TRBV9 to TRBJ2-2; 9 bases agree with TRBD2. CDR3 length: 16 amino acids. CDR1 is SGDLS, CDR2 YYNGEE, per germline. The V gene end was trimmed by 1 base and the J gene end by 2 bases; junction bases not matched to a gene: 3. In nucleotides, the CDR3 is TGTGCCAGCAGCGTATCTAGCGGGATCAACACCGGGGAGCTGTTTTTT. Translation: CASSVSSGINTGELFF.

This clonotype appeared many times. The rearrangement links TRBV6-5 to TRBJ2-7; 7 bases match TRBD2. Germline CDR1 and CDR2: MNHEY and SVGAGI. The CDR3 covers 16 residues. The ends lost 1 base at V and 2 bases at J; junction bases unmatched: 8. The CDR3 spells CASSYFWTSNPYEQYF. Here the CDR3 DNA reads TGTGCCAGCAGTTACTTCTGGACTAGTAACCCCTACGAGCAGTACTTC.

This clonotype was seen many times. The V call is TRBV5-5, the J call TRBJ2-5, with D uncertain. Germline CDR1 and CDR2: SGHKS and YYEKEE (reference sequence). Trimming removed 7 bases at V and 9 bases at J, with 22 bases between. The CDR3 runs 14 residues. Here the CDR3 DNA reads TGTGCCAGCGGTTTCGACACGAGCCTTTTGTCCCAGTACTTC. Protein sequence: CASGFDTSLLSQYF.

At least ten counts were recorded for this clonotype. The rearrangement uses TRBV2 and TRBJ2-3; D is perhaps TRBD1 (5 bases). Germline V lookup: CDR1 SNHLY, CDR2 FYNNEI. Trimming left V 8 bases short and J 2 bases short, with 11 bases between. The CDR3 covers 13 residues. CDR3 residues: CASRARATDTQYF. The DNA for the CDR3 is TGTGCCAGCCGGGCCAGGGCCACAGATACGCAGTATTTT.